The 3 T cell receptor beta chains presented below share a single source sample, sequenced in a study of regulatory T cells in long-lasting Graves disease. HTBI primers from iRepertoire and Arm-PCR of CDR3 regions yielded the TCR beta libraries. TCRdb called the multiplex PCR reads again in MiXCR, with one record for every CDR3 protein. Here the sample spans around 300,000 distinct CDR3 sequences, roughly a fifth being singletons. As for time point: persistent/refractory GD, antithyroid drugs over 5 years with positive TRAb. From RNA extracted from PBMCs, the TCR library was made. Sequences were derived from peripheral blood mononuclear cells (PBMCs), sampled when the disease was refractory, from a patient treated with antithyroid drugs. The origin of the receptors is a female donor with Graves disease.

This clonotype has ten or more counts. The chain is built from TRBV20-1 and TRBJ2-7; a possible D gene is TRBD2 (6 bases). V lost 5 bases and J lost 0, with 11 bases in between. Germline V gene data show CDR1 as DFQATT and CDR2 as SNEGSKA (reference sequence). The length of the CDR3 is 13 residues. The chain's CDR3 is CSAGGWGSYEQYF. CDR3 nucleotide sequence: TGCAGTGCTGGGGGGTGGGGCTCCTACGAGCAGTACTTC.

This clonotype was observed many times. The CDR3 nucleotides read TGTGCCAGCAGACCGACAGGGTTCGGAAACACCATATATTTT. It specifies CASRPTGFGNTIYF. The chain carries TRBV12-3 or TRBV12-4 and TRBJ1-3; 7 bases align to TRBD1. The CDR3 spans 14 residues. Trimming removed 6 bases from V and 4 bases from J; junction bases left unmatched: 6.

The chain employs TRBV11-2 and TRBJ2-1; TRBD2 might be the D (5 bases). CDR3 length equals 14 residues. Germline loops: CDR1 SGHAT, CDR2 FQNNGV. The V end lost 3 bases, the J end lost 4 bases, and 10 bases lay between the germline ends. The CDR3 is CASSFERQYNEQFF. CDR3 DNA: TGTGCCAGCAGCTTCGAGCGGCAGTACAATGAGCAGTTCTTC.